The entry that follows covers one T cell receptor beta chain sequence. These data belong to a study of blood T cell repertoires in COVID-19. Study-level background: Acute and convalescent COVID-19 specimens originated in the United States, Italy and Spain. T cells, B-cell-depleted T cells, or PBMCs supplied cDNA or gDNA.

CDR1 is MGHRA, CDR2 YSYEKL, per germline. Trimming removed 3 bases from V and 0 bases from J; junction bases left unmatched: 7. This CDR3 spans 18 amino acids. Per the study methods: For nucleated cells, counts were estimated from reference gene primer amplification. Only in-frame clones appear in the TCRdb table, and some are missing; sequencing was by immunoSEQ multiplex PCR. V and J calls and clone size are given by that table; D and trimming were obtained from the DNA. The sample consists of tens of thousands of clones, 85% to 90% of them appearing once. Sequencing was carried out using peripheral blood. The receptor comes from a man older than 75 with acute or convalescent COVID-19. The chain recombines TRBV4-1 with TRBJ2-6; 8 positions match TRBD1. The CDR3 protein is CASSHAGTGLSGANVLTF. The DNA for the CDR3 is TGCGCCAGCAGCCACGCGGGGACAGGCCTCTCTGGGGCCAACGTCCTGACTTTC.